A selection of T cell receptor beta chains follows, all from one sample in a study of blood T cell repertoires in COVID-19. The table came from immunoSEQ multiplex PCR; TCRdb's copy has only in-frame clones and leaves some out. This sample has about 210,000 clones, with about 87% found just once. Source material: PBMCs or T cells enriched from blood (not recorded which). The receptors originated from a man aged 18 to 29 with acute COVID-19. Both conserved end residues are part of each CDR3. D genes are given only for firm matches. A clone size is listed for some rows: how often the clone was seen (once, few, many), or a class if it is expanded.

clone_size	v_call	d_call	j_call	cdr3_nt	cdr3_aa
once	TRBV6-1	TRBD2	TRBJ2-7	TGTGCCAGCAGTGAAGCGGGCCTAGCGGGAGTTCGCGAGCAGTACTTC	CASSEAGLAGVREQYF
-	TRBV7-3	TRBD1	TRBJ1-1	TGTGCCAGCAGCTCAGCCGCTCCGGGACAGGGCACTGAAGCTTTCTTT	CASSSAAPGQGTEAFF
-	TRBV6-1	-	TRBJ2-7	TGTGCCAGCAGTGATGCAAGGGGAGGTCTTAGGATCTACGAGCAGTACTTC	CASSDARGGLRIYEQYF
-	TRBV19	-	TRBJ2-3	TGTGCCAGTAGTTGGACTGGCACAGATACGCAGTATTTT	CASSWTGTDTQYF
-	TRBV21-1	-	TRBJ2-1	TGTGCCAGCAGCTCCCACGGACTAGCGGGAGTTGCTAGCAATGAGCAGTTCTTC	CASSSHGLAGVASNEQFF
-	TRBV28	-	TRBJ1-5	TGTGCCAGCAGTTTTTGGGGGGATCAGCCCCAGCATTTT	CASSFWGDQPQHF
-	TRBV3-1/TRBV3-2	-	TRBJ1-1	TGTGCCAGCAGCCAGGTGGGGGGGGACACTGAAGCTTTCTTT	CASSQVGGDTEAFF
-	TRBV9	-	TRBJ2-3	TGTGCCAGCAGCGTCTTACAGGGTGTTGATACGCAGTATTTT	CASSVLQGVDTQYF
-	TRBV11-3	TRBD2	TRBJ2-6	TGTGCCAGCAGCTATGTGGGGGAGGGCCGCGTTGGGGACGTCCTGACTTTC	CASSYVGEGRVGDVLTF
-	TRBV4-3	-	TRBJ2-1	TGCGCCAGCAGCCCCCGACTCAGTCATCTTGGGGAGCAGTTCTTC	CASSPRLSHLGEQFF
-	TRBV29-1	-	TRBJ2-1	TGCAGCGTCGTTGGTAGCCTCCGGAAGGATGAGCAGTTCTTC	CSVVGSLRKDEQFF
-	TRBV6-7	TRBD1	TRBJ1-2	TGTGCCAGCAGTTCCCTCTGGGACAGGGGGCGATGGTTCTATGGCTACACCTTC	CASSSLWDRGRWFYGYTF
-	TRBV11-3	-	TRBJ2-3	TGTGCCAGCAGCTTTGAGGGTACGCAGTATTTT	CASSFEGTQYF
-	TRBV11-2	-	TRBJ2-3	TGTGCCAGCAGCCTGGGAGGAGATACGCAGTATTTT	CASSLGGDTQYF
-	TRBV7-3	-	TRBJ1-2	TGTGCCAGCAGCTTCCCTGATACTCGAGGTCCCCGGCCTAACTATGGCTACACCTTC	CASSFPDTRGPRPNYGYTF
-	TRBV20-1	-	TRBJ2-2	TGCAGTGCTCGGAACACCGGGGAGCTGTTTTTT	CSARNTGELFF
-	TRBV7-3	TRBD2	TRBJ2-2	TGTGCCAGCAGCTTAATAACTAGCGGGAACACCGGGGAGCTGTTTTTT	CASSLITSGNTGELFF
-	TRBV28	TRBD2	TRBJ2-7	TGTGCCAGCAGTACTACTAGCGGGAGTGGTCCCTACGAGCAGTACTTC	CASSTTSGSGPYEQYF
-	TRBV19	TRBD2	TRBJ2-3	TGTGCCAGTAGGAAACTAGCGGGAGATGGGACAGATACGCAGTATTTT	CASRKLAGDGTDTQYF
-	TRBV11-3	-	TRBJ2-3	TGTGCCAGCAGCTTAGTGGAGGGAGGCACAGATACGCAGTATTTT	CASSLVEGGTDTQYF